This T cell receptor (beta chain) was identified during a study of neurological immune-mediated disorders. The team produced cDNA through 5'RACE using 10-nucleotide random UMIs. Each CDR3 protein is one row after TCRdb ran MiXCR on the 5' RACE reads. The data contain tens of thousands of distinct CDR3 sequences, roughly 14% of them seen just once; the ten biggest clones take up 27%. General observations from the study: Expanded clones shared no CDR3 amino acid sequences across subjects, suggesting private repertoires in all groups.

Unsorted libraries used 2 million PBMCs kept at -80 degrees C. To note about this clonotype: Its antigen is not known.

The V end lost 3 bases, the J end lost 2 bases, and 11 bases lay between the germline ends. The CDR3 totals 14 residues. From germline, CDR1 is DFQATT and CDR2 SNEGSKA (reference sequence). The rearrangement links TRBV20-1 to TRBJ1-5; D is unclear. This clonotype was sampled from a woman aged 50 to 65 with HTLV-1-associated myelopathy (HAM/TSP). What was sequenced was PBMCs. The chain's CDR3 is CSARIYQGNQPQHF. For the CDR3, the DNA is TGCAGTGCTAGGATATACCAGGGCAATCAGCCCCAGCATTTT.